What follows is one T cell receptor (beta chain) and its context. Its antigen remains unidentified. It was across several immunoSEQ plates that each subset's genomic DNA was evenly split. Sequencing used immunoSEQ multiplex PCR; TCRdb keeps in-frame clones, though not all of them. The sample includes over 850,000 clones, approximately 80% of them seen just once. This sample was included in a study of shared clonotypes between healthy human individuals. Study-wide findings and caveats: Compared with memory subsets, naive subsets generally had larger estimated richness. Sampling was confined to blood; repertoires within tissues likely differ.

The CDR3 is 15 amino acids. Germline assignment: CDR1 SNHLY and CDR2 FYNNEI. The trim removed 3 bases at V and 6 bases at J, leaving 6 bases unmatched. V is TRBV2 and J is TRBJ1-4; 8 bases map to TRBD1. This TCR came from a man aged 18 to 30 in good health. Some clones in this sample may be carry-over from other donors' samples. The material sequenced was memory CD4+ T cells from PBMCs. Subset specified: CD45RA-negative fraction. The CDR3 loop reads CASSERTGTDEKLFF. DNA of the CDR3: TGTGCCAGCAGTGAGCGGACAGGGACGGATGAAAAACTGTTTTTT. The full variable domain, completed using reference TRBV2 and TRBJ1-4, is EPEVTQTPSHQVTQMGQEVILRCVPISNHLYFYWYRQILGQKVEFLVSFYNNEISEKSEIFDDQFSVERPDGSNFTLKIRSTKLEDSAMYFCASSERTGTDEKLFFGSGTQLSVL.